The next 9 T cell receptor beta chains were all read from a single sample in a study of cytomegalovirus exposure and HLA in healthy donors. 60 Vbeta and 13 Jbeta primers were used in PCR. Profiling relied on immunoSEQ multiplex PCR, and the TCRdb table lists in-frame clones only, not all of them. The sample shows about 230,000 clones, about 85% of them seen only once. The sequencing sample was made of PBMCs. These receptors were taken from a girl aged 2-10 years in good health and CMV-seronegative.

The chain recombines TRBV6-6 with TRBJ1-5; 8 bases line up with TRBD1. V gave up 2 bases and J gave up 0 bases; unmatched junction bases: 0. The CDR3 covers 15 residues. Germline loops: CDR1 MNHNY, CDR2 SVGAGI (reference sequence). The CDR3 DNA is TGTGCCAGCAGTTACGGGACAGGTAGCAATCAGCCCCAGCATTTT. Its translation is CASSYGTGSNQPQHF.

V usage is TRBV2 and J usage is TRBJ1-2; D uncertain. Trimming left V 7 bases short and J 7 bases short, with 7 bases between. The CDR3 runs 10 residues. Germline CDR1 reads SNHLY; CDR2 reads FYNNEI. The CDR3 bases are TGTGCCAGCATCGGAGGTGGCTACACCTTC. This codes for CASIGGGYTF.

V and J are TRBV7-9 and TRBJ1-1; TRBD1 agrees at 7 bases. The V and J ends lost 5 bases and 4 bases, in that order; junction bases with no gene match: 7. Per germline, CDR1 SEHNR and CDR2 FQNEAQ (reference sequence). CDR3 length equals 14 residues. The CDR3 DNA follows: TGTGCCAGCAGCGCGAGGGACAGCGGCACTGAAGCTTTCTTT. It is translated as CASSARDSGTEAFF.

The chain has TRBV27 and TRBJ2-7; 13 bases are shared with TRBD2. Germline CDR1 reads MNHEY; CDR2 reads SMNVEV (reference sequence). The V segment lost 4 bases and the J segment 2 bases; nucleotides outside the gene matches: 2. CDR3 size: 15 residues. CDR3: CASSYGLAGAYEQYF. In DNA form, the CDR3 reads TGTGCCAGCAGTTATGGACTAGCGGGGGCCTACGAGCAGTACTTC.

This chain uses TRBV30 with TRBJ2-7, with 9 bases fitting TRBD1. The germline V gene encodes CDR1 GTSNPN and CDR2 SVGIG (reference sequence). The length of the CDR3 is 13 residues. V shed 1 base, J shed 3 bases, and the junction held 1 base outside the gene matches. The CDR3 region has the DNA TGTGCCTGGAGTGAGGGACAGGGCTACGAGCAGTACTTC. This encodes CAWSEGQGYEQYF.

The V gene is TRBV7-2, the J gene TRBJ2-1, with 9 nucleotides matching TRBD2. This CDR3 region has 14 residues. Germline V gene data show CDR1 as SGHTA and CDR2 as FQGNSA. V dropped 5 bases and J dropped 8; count of bases not matched to a gene: 7. The CDR3 spells CASSRRSGGYEQFF. CDR3 bases: TGTGCCAGCAGCCGACGTAGCGGGGGCTATGAGCAGTTCTTC.

The chain recombines TRBV15 with TRBJ1-5; tentatively, D is TRBD1 (5 bases). The germline V gene encodes CDR1 LNHNV and CDR2 YYDKDF (reference sequence). This CDR3 is 16 amino acids long. The V gene lost 0 bases and the J gene lost 4 bases, with 13 bases spanning the gap. In nucleotides, the CDR3 is TGTGCCACCAGCAGAGATGGGGCAGGGTGGAATCAGCCCCAGCATTTT. It is translated as CATSRDGAGWNQPQHF.

This clone was detected only once. The chain couples TRBV5-6 to TRBJ1-6; a weak D match, TRBD1 (5 bases). The V end was cut by 3 bases, the J end by 3 bases, with 7 bases between. The CDR3 is 14 residues long. Germline V gene lookup returns CDR1 SGHDT and CDR2 YYEEEE. CDR3 region: CASSSDSYNSPLHF. CDR3 DNA sequence: TGTGCCAGCAGCTCCGACAGCTATAATTCACCCCTCCACTTT.

A few counts support this clone. The chain couples TRBV7-2 to TRBJ2-3, with D possibly matching TRBD2 (6 bases). The CDR3 has 14 amino acids. Germline lookup yields CDR1 SGHTA and CDR2 FQGNSA. The V end was cut by 5 bases, the J end by 4 bases, with 13 bases between. The CDR3 loop reads CASSPMTSSDTQYF. The CDR3 DNA sequence: TGTGCCAGCAGCCCTATGACTAGTTCAGATACGCAGTATTTT.